The 19 T cell receptor beta chains presented below share a single source sample, sequenced in a study of cytomegalovirus exposure and HLA in healthy donors (dated by TCRdb to 2017 to 2019). Receptor libraries were prepared by the immunoSEQ multiplex PCR assay. A mixture of 60 forward primers for TCR Vbeta segments and 13 reverse primers for TCR Jbeta segments was used in the multiplex PCR. TCRdb retrieved this table from immuneACCESS and kept in-frame rearrangements only. Not all clones are present; in checked studies, unresolved V genes account for under half, and no reason is known for the remainder. Recorded for this sample are about 140,000 clones; more than 75% of them occurred a single time. The ten top clones hold about 2.5% of the sample. The sample comprised PBMCs. These receptors all come from a man aged 45 to 65 in good health and CMV-seronegative.

The CDR3 protein is CASSIDGLMNTEAFF. The CDR3 coding sequence is TGTGCCAGTAGTATAGATGGGCTCATGAACACTGAAGCTTTCTTT. This chain links TRBV19 with TRBJ1-1; D is ambiguous. The CDR3 loop spans 15 amino acids. The germline V gene encodes CDR1 LNHDA and CDR2 SQIVND (reference sequence). The ends were cut back, 0 bases at V and 0 bases at J, with 8 bases in the middle.

V and J are TRBV6-5 and TRBJ2-2; tentatively, D is TRBD1 (6 bases). Trimming took 8 bases from V and 3 from J, leaving 16 bases between them. In germline, CDR1 is MNHEY, CDR2 SVGAGI. The CDR3 length is 15 residues. The CDR3 nucleotides are TGTGCCAGCTCTCGCGCACAGGGTTACACCGGGGAGCTGTTTTTT. It yields the protein CASSRAQGYTGELFF.

This sequence joins TRBV15 and TRBJ1-5; D not certain. The germline V and J ends were trimmed by 1 base and 0 bases, with 7 bases remaining between them. The CDR3 is 15 residues long. The germline gives CDR1 LNHNV, CDR2 YYDKDF (reference sequence). CDR3 in amino acids: CATSRVHSSNQPQHF. Here the CDR3 DNA reads TGTGCCACCAGCAGAGTTCACAGTAGCAATCAGCCCCAGCATTTT.

In its sample, this clone was seen once. The chain links TRBV19 to TRBJ1-1; 7 bases agree with TRBD1. V gave up 10 bases and J gave up 1 base; unmatched junction bases: 3. The germline CDR1 and CDR2 sequences are LNHDA and SQIVND (reference sequence). The CDR3 is 12 residues long. CDR3: CATGDRNTEAFF. In DNA form, the CDR3 reads TGTGCCACGGGGGACAGGAACACTGAAGCTTTCTTT.

The chain recombines TRBV30 with TRBJ2-7; 10 bases line up with TRBD1. Germline CDR1 and CDR2: GTSNPN and SVGIG (reference sequence). Trimming removed 5 bases from V and 1 base from J; junction bases left unmatched: 8. The CDR3 loop spans 15 amino acids. The CDR3 here is CAWGFDRGQSYEQYF. The CDR3 region has the DNA TGTGCCTGGGGATTTGACAGGGGGCAATCCTACGAGCAGTACTTC.

This chain uses TRBV11-2 with TRBJ2-1; 11 bases line up with TRBD2. The CDR3 contains 17 residues. Per the germline V gene, CDR1 is SGHAT and CDR2 is FQNNGV. Germline trimming cut 6 bases from V and 4 bases from J; bases unmatched to any gene: 11. The CDR3 coding sequence is TGTGCCAGCAGTTCCTCGGGCCGGACTAGCGGGTACAATGAGCAGTTCTTC. It encodes CASSSSGRTSGYNEQFF.

This clone has just one count. The rearrangement joins TRBV4-1 to TRBJ1-4; D unclear. With 1 base removed from V and 3 bases from J, the gap between germline ends came to 18 bases. Germline V gives CDR1 MGHRA, CDR2 YSYEKL. CDR3 length: 18 amino acids. Written as DNA, the CDR3 is TGCGCCAGCAGCCAAGTCTCCAGAGCGGGGAAGGCTAATGAAAAACTGTTTTTT. Encoded protein: CASSQVSRAGKANEKLFF.

This rearrangement joins TRBV6-6 to TRBJ2-5, with D unclear. This CDR3 spans 10 amino acids. The V and J ends lost 6 bases and 5 bases respectively, with 4 bases between them. CDR1 is MNHNY and CDR2 is SVGAGI in the germline V gene (reference sequence). As DNA, the CDR3 is TGTGCCAGCAGGAGGGAGACCCAGTACTTC. This encodes CASRRETQYF.

The chain combines TRBV5-4 with TRBJ1-6, with D unclear. Germline assignment: CDR1 SGHNT and CDR2 YYREEE (reference sequence). V lost 3 bases and J lost 7, with 20 bases in between. This CDR3 spans 17 amino acids. The CDR3 region is CASSYPSAGSPNSPLHF. The CDR3 bases are TGTGCCAGCAGCTACCCCTCGGCCGGGTCTCCAAATTCACCCCTCCACTTT.

The chain recombines TRBV4-1 with TRBJ2-7; 8 bases match TRBD2. CDR1 and CDR2 (germline): MGHRA, YSYEKL. With 4 bases clipped from V and 3 bases from J, the junction kept 14 bases outside the gene matches. This CDR3 is built from 17 residues. The CDR3 reads CASSLQRSGSRGYEQYF. The CDR3 DNA is TGCGCCAGCAGCCTACAAAGGAGCGGGAGTAGGGGCTACGAGCAGTACTTC.

The chain recombines TRBV6-1 with TRBJ1-2; TRBD1 agrees at 9 bases. From germline, CDR1 is MNHNS and CDR2 SASEGT. The CDR3 totals 14 residues. V was pared by 8 bases and J by 0 bases, with 4 bases of the junction left unmatched. This CDR3 is CASRRTGANYGYTF. The CDR3 DNA follows: TGTGCCAGCCGCAGGACAGGGGCTAACTATGGCTACACCTTC.

On this clone: The same CDR3 also results from other DNA sequences found in this sample. The rearrangement links TRBV2 to TRBJ2-2; TRBD2 matches 9 bases. With V trimmed by 5 bases and J by 0 bases, 1 base remained unmatched. Germline V gene sequence: CDR1 SNHLY, CDR2 FYNNEI. This CDR3 comprises 15 residues. The CDR3 DNA follows: TGTGCCAGCAGTCTAGCGGGGACGAACACCGGGGAGCTGTTTTTT. Translation gives CASSLAGTNTGELFF.

The chain joins TRBV7-2 to TRBJ2-7; the match to TRBD2 covers 8 bases. Trimming removed 3 bases from V and 3 bases from J; junction bases left unmatched: 7. Germline assignment: CDR1 SGHTA and CDR2 FQGNSA. The CDR3 is made up of 15 amino acids. CDR3 sequence (DNA): TGTGCCAGCAGCTTTTCAGTCACTAGCGGCTACGAGCAGTACTTC. This gives the protein CASSFSVTSGYEQYF.

The chain has TRBV19 and TRBJ2-7; TRBD2 matches at 7 bases. The V and J ends lost 6 bases and 8 bases, in that order; junction bases with no gene match: 4. The CDR3 has 11 amino acids. Germline V gives CDR1 LNHDA, CDR2 SQIVND (reference sequence). CDR3 nucleotides: TGTGCCAGTAGAGCGGGGTTTAAGCAGTACTTC. Amino acid sequence: CASRAGFKQYF.

The V gene is TRBV6-6, the J gene TRBJ2-7, with TRBD1 matching 11 bases. Germline trimming cut 6 bases from V and 1 base from J; bases unmatched to any gene: 5. This CDR3 has 15 amino acids. Germline assignment: CDR1 MNHNY and CDR2 SVGAGI (reference sequence). CDR3 nucleotide sequence: TGTGCCAGCAGCGAGGACAGGGGGCTTTCCTACGAGCAGTACTTC. Its protein is CASSEDRGLSYEQYF.

The gene calls are TRBV5-3 and TRBJ2-5; a possible D gene is TRBD1 (6 bases). TRBV5-3 carries the ORF label, with uncertain function. The CDR3 has 15 amino acids. Trimming stripped 3 bases from V and 4 bases from J, with 16 bases between. The CDR3 bases are TGTGCCAGAAGCTCTAGTGGGGGACATCCAGAGACCCAGTACTTC. It yields the protein CARSSSGGHPETQYF.

This sequence joins TRBV10-3 and TRBJ2-1, with D perhaps TRBD2 (6 bases). Germline values: CDR1 ENHRY, CDR2 SYGVKD. The CDR3 is made up of 14 amino acids. V lost 6 bases, J lost 7 bases, and 16 bases lay in between. This CDR3 reads CAIRGDLSWNEQFF. The DNA for the CDR3 is TGTGCCATCAGAGGGGACTTGTCATGGAATGAGCAGTTCTTC.

The rearrangement links TRBV2 to TRBJ2-7; D is possibly TRBD1 (5 bases). This CDR3 has 14 residues. V lost 6 bases, J lost 2 bases, and 14 bases lay in between. Germline values: CDR1 SNHLY, CDR2 FYNNEI. The CDR3 nucleotides are TGTGCCAGCAGGGGTCGGACAAGCACCTACGAGCAGTACTTC. This translates into CASRGRTSTYEQYF.

V is TRBV6-1 and J is TRBJ2-4, with 7 bases matching TRBD1. J lost 6 bases, V lost 2 bases, and 4 bases had no gene match. Germline-derived CDR1 and CDR2 are MNHNS and SASEGT. The CDR3 loop spans 14 amino acids. The CDR3 region has the DNA TGTGCCAGCAGTGAACAGGGGGTAGGAAACATTCAGTACTTC. Its protein product is CASSEQGVGNIQYF.